A single sample is the source of the 31 T cell receptor beta chains below, sequenced in a study of T cells in Graves' hyperthyroidism and ophthalmopathy. Template material for amplifying TCR beta CDR3 regions consisted of RNA transcripts. The primer set for the first-round RT-PCR of the TCR CDR3 was HTBI. TCRdb fed the multiplex PCR reads into MiXCR, producing one record per CDR3 protein. The sample gives 300,000 to 450,000 distinct CDR3 sequences, less than 15% of which show up once; about 9.1% is in the top ten. Sequenced: blood. Receptors originate from a woman younger than 30 with Graves' hyperthyroidism.

J is TRBJ1-2 and V is TRBV5-1; D gene uncertain. Trimming took off 5 bases at V and 2 bases at J, with 22 bases between the two ends. The CDR3 spans 17 residues. Germline assignment: CDR1 SGHRS and CDR2 YFSETQ. CDR3 protein: CASSSSGLSRTNYGYTF. The CDR3, as DNA: TGCGCCAGCAGTTCCTCAGGACTCTCCCGAACCAACTATGGCTACACCTTC.

This clonotype was seen many times. As DNA, the CDR3 is TGTGCCACCAGCCGGGACAAAAAGTCCTACGAGCAGTACTTC. Translating gives CATSRDKKSYEQYF. The rearrangement uses TRBV15 and TRBJ2-7; weak D call: TRBD1 (6 bases). Trimming left V 5 bases short and J 1 base short, with 12 bases between. This CDR3 region has 14 residues. Germline lookup yields CDR1 LNHNV and CDR2 YYDKDF (reference sequence).

The genes are TRBV9 and TRBJ2-1; 9 bases fit TRBD2. The CDR3 has 16 amino acids. From germline, CDR1 is SGDLS and CDR2 YYNGEE. V trimming: 0 bases; J trimming: 9 bases; junction bases outside the gene matches: 10. CDR3 sequence: CASSVGSGGGAGEQFF. CDR3 in DNA: TGTGCCAGCAGCGTAGGGTCCGGCGGGGGGGCCGGTGAGCAGTTCTTC.

The chain employs TRBV6-2 or TRBV6-3 and TRBJ2-1; 13 positions match TRBD2. V lost 5 bases and J lost 7; bases outside the gene matches: 8. The CDR3 sequence is 16 residues long. Germline values: CDR1 MNHEY, CDR2 SVGEGT. CDR3 sequence reads: CASSLAGTSGINEQFF. In DNA, the CDR3 is TGTGCCAGCAGTCTTGCCGGGACTAGCGGGATTAATGAGCAGTTCTTC.

This clonotype was detected ten times or more. This chain joins TRBV6-2 or TRBV6-3 and TRBJ2-7, with 14 bases identical to TRBD2. V shed 8 bases and J 5 bases; nucleotides not matched to a gene: 11. This CDR3 spans 16 amino acids. Per the germline V gene, CDR1 is MNHEY and CDR2 is SVGEGT. The CDR3 is CASGTSGSVRFDEQYF. As DNA, the CDR3 is TGTGCCAGCGGGACTAGCGGGAGTGTTCGGTTTGACGAGCAGTACTTC.

This clonotype was found many times. The V gene is TRBV9, the J gene TRBJ1-1; 9 positions agree with TRBD1. Germline V CDR1 and CDR2: SGDLS, YYNGEE. V was pared by 2 bases and J by 5 bases, with 1 base of the junction left unmatched. The CDR3 runs 13 residues. CDR3 loop: CASSVDRGTEAFF. DNA for the CDR3: TGTGCCAGCAGCGTTGACAGGGGGACTGAAGCTTTCTTT.

The chain carries TRBV19 and TRBJ2-2; D is ambiguous. The CDR3 extends over 15 amino acids. The V and J ends lost 3 bases and 2 bases respectively, with 10 bases between them. Looked up from germline, CDR1 is LNHDA and CDR2 is SQIVND (reference sequence). The CDR3 sequence is CASSIGGQNTGELFF. In DNA, the CDR3 is TGTGCCAGTAGTATCGGTGGCCAAAACACCGGGGAGCTGTTTTTT.

This clonotype occurred a few times. V gene TRBV20-1 combines with J gene TRBJ2-1; 13 positions match TRBD2. The junction had 6 bases not matched to a gene; V was cut back by 3 bases and J by 7 bases. This CDR3 comprises 15 residues. The V gene's germline CDR1 is DFQATT and CDR2 SNEGSKA (reference sequence). CDR3: CSARGTSGEGNEQFF. CDR3 coding DNA: TGCAGTGCTAGGGGGACTAGCGGGGAGGGAAATGAGCAGTTCTTC.

This clonotype was detected many times. The rearrangement joins TRBV2 to TRBJ1-1; 9 bases match TRBD1. Losses at the gene ends were 6 bases for V and 7 bases for J; bases not matched to a gene: 6. Germline loops: CDR1 SNHLY, CDR2 FYNNEI. The CDR3 spans 13 residues. CDR3 amino acids: CASSRGTGLEAFF. CDR3 bases: TGTGCCAGCAGCCGAGGGACAGGGCTTGAAGCTTTCTTT.

The sample holds many counts of this clonotype. The chain couples TRBV7-8 to TRBJ1-2; D gene ambiguous. CDR3 length: 15 amino acids. V was pared by 1 base and J by 2 bases, with 11 bases between. Germline lookup yields CDR1 SGHVS and CDR2 FQNEAQ. The DNA of the CDR3 is TGTGCCAGCAGCTTAGTGTCGGGTGGGAACTATGGCTACACCTTC. This gives the protein CASSLVSGGNYGYTF.

Ten or more counts support this clonotype. The chain links TRBV5-1 to TRBJ1-4; the D gene is possibly TRBD1 (6 bases). Germline CDR1 is SGHRS and CDR2 is YFSETQ. CDR3 length equals 15 residues. Deletions cut 1 base from V and 8 bases from J, with 15 bases between. DNA of the CDR3: TGCGCCAGCAGCTTGCCTACAGGGTCGGGGGAAAAACTGTTTTTT. The encoded protein is CASSLPTGSGEKLFF.

This clonotype was seen many times. V usage is TRBV28 and J usage is TRBJ2-7; the match to TRBD1 covers 12 bases. From germline, CDR1 is MDHEN and CDR2 SYDVKM. The V gene end was trimmed by 6 bases and the J gene end by 5 bases; junction bases not matched to a gene: 8. The CDR3 is 15 residues long. The CDR3 DNA sequence: TGTGCCAGCAGAACTCCCGGGACAGGGGGCCACGAGCAGTACTTC. The encoded protein is CASRTPGTGGHEQYF. Full variable domain (remainder filled in from reference TRBV28 and TRBJ2-7): DVKVTQSSRYLVKRTGEKVFLECVQDMDHENMFWYRQDPGLGLRLIYFSYDVKMKEKGDIPEGYSVSREKKERFSLILESASTNQTSMYLCASRTPGTGGHEQYFGPGTRLTVT.

This clonotype appeared many times. This sequence joins TRBV5-1 and TRBJ2-3; 14 positions agree with TRBD2. Trimming cost V 0 bases and J 5 bases; bases outside gene matches: 11. The CDR3 extends over 19 amino acids. Germline assignment: CDR1 SGHRS and CDR2 YFSETQ. This CDR3 reads CASSLARGTSGSSGDTQYF. As DNA, the CDR3 is TGCGCCAGCAGCTTGGCCAGGGGGACTAGCGGGAGTTCGGGAGATACGCAGTATTTT.

CDR3 loop: CASREGIAGGPYEQYF. The CDR3 bases are TGTGCCAGCAGGGAGGGAATAGCGGGAGGGCCCTACGAGCAGTACTTC. The V and J genes are TRBV2 and TRBJ2-7, with TRBD2 matching 11 bases. The CDR3 is 16 residues long. With 6 bases clipped from V and 2 bases from J, the junction kept 9 bases outside the gene matches. Germline V gene sequence: CDR1 SNHLY, CDR2 FYNNEI. Full variable domain (missing parts from reference TRBV2 and TRBJ2-7): EPEVTQTPSHQVTQMGQEVILRCVPISNHLYFYWYRQILGQKVEFLVSFYNNEISEKSEIFDDQFSVERPDGSNFTLKIRSTKLEDSAMYFCASREGIAGGPYEQYFGPGTRLTVT.

The chain has TRBV4-2 and TRBJ2-2, with D maybe TRBD1 (6 bases). In germline, CDR1 is LGHNA, CDR2 YNFKEQ. There are 16 residues in the CDR3. V shed 3 bases and J shed 4 bases, with 15 bases lying between them. The CDR3 reads CASSHAQWDITGELFF. The CDR3 coding sequence is TGTGCCAGCAGCCATGCCCAGTGGGACATCACCGGGGAGCTGTTTTTT.

This clonotype was seen more than once but under ten times. This could be a read error, since a much larger clone is one nucleotide away. This chain links TRBV11-1 with TRBJ2-5; D remains unclear. Looked up from germline, CDR1 is SGHAT and CDR2 is FQDESV (reference sequence). The CDR3 has 13 amino acids. V lost 1 base to trimming and J lost 9 bases, with 12 bases between them. The CDR3 is CASSLGFVGPQYF. CDR3 nucleotides: TGTGCCAGCAGCTTAGGGTTCGTAGGACCCCAGTACTTC.

The V call is TRBV12-3 or TRBV12-4, the J call TRBJ1-2; tentative D call: TRBD1 (5 bases). This CDR3 is 11 amino acids long. The V and J ends lost 8 bases and 2 bases respectively, with 6 bases between them. In DNA, the CDR3 is TGTGCCAGCCGGGACAACTATGGCTACACCTTC. Translating gives CASRDNYGYTF.

The rearrangement uses TRBV11-1 and TRBJ2-3; D might be TRBD2 (6 bases). Germline CDR1 reads SGHAT; CDR2 reads FQDESV (reference sequence). Deletions cut 2 bases from V and 3 bases from J, with 12 bases between. The CDR3 covers 15 residues. The CDR3 loop reads CASSLNLLATDTQYF. The CDR3 DNA follows: TGTGCCAGCAGCTTAAACTTACTAGCAACAGATACGCAGTATTTT.

This clonotype was detected ten times or more. J is TRBJ2-1 and V is TRBV13, with no clear D. V was clipped by 0 bases and J by 5 bases, with 2 bases between them. This CDR3 is built from 12 residues. Germline values: CDR1 PRHDT, CDR2 FYEKMQ (reference sequence). The CDR3 is CASSLGDNEQFF. DNA for the CDR3: TGTGCCAGCAGCTTAGGAGACAATGAGCAGTTCTTC. The whole variable domain, filled in from reference TRBV13 and TRBJ2-1, reads AAGVIQSPRHLIKEKRETATLKCYPIPRHDTVYWYQQGPGQDPQFLISFYEKMQSDKGSIPDRFSAQQFSDYHSELNMSSLELGDSALYFCASSLGDNEQFFGPGTRLTVL.

This clonotype was counted many times. The rearrangement joins TRBV28 to TRBJ1-6; D may be TRBD1 (5 bases). Germline V gene lookup returns CDR1 MDHEN and CDR2 SYDVKM. The V end lost 3 bases, the J end lost 8 bases, and 14 bases lay between the germline ends. The CDR3 runs to 15 residues. The CDR3 spells CASSFPMGGYSPLHF. The CDR3 nucleotides read TGTGCCAGCAGTTTCCCGATGGGGGGGTATTCACCCCTCCACTTT.

This sequence joins TRBV6-5 and TRBJ2-5, with D perhaps matching TRBD2 (5 bases). CDR3 length equals 14 residues. The germline CDR1 and CDR2 sequences are MNHEY and SVGAGI. Trimming took off 4 bases at V and 3 bases at J, with 12 bases between the two ends. CDR3: CASSSSGSEETQYF. In DNA, the CDR3 is TGTGCCAGCAGTTCGTCGGGATCGGAAGAGACCCAGTACTTC.

The chain uses TRBV7-2 and TRBJ2-3; D is undetermined. From germline, CDR1 is SGHTA and CDR2 FQGNSA. V lost 5 bases and J 2 bases, leaving 8 bases between the germline ends. This CDR3 contains 13 residues. The CDR3 region is CASSQPNTDTQYF. The CDR3 DNA sequence: TGTGCCAGCAGCCAACCGAACACAGATACGCAGTATTTT.

The rearrangement joins TRBV28 to TRBJ2-4; possible D gene TRBD1, 6 bases. This CDR3 is 13 amino acids long. Germline V CDR1 and CDR2: MDHEN, SYDVKM. V was pared by 6 bases and J by 9 bases, with 15 bases between. CDR3 residues: CASRTQGKAIQYF. As DNA, the CDR3 is TGTGCCAGCAGGACACAGGGAAAGGCCATTCAGTACTTC.

This clonotype was observed a few times. The CDR3, as DNA: TGTGCCAGCAGCTTGGAACAGCCCCAGCATTTT. This encodes CASSLEQPQHF. The rearrangement uses TRBV5-8 and TRBJ1-5; no clear D. This CDR3 is built from 11 residues. V shed 0 bases and J shed 7 bases, with 2 bases lying between them. Germline-derived CDR1 and CDR2 are SGHTS and YDEGEE.

This clonotype was detected many times. The chain uses TRBV6-1 and TRBJ1-2; no clear D gene. Germline CDR1 and CDR2: MNHNS and SASEGT. Between the trimmed V and J ends, which lost 7 bases and 7 bases, there was a span of 19 bases. The length of the CDR3 is 14 residues. The CDR3 DNA follows: TGTGCCAGCAAGCTTACGACGGACTCAACTGGCTACACCTTC. Its translation: CASKLTTDSTGYTF.

The rearrangement links TRBV6-6 to TRBJ1-2; TRBD1 matches 8 bases. The CDR3 runs 16 residues. Germline assignment: CDR1 MNHNY and CDR2 SVGAGI (reference sequence). Germline trimming cut 0 bases from V and 2 bases from J; bases unmatched to any gene: 5. The CDR3 spells CASSYSRTGSNYGYTF. The CDR3, as DNA: TGTGCCAGCAGTTACTCGCGGACAGGGTCCAACTATGGCTACACCTTC.

As regards this clonotype: Given a much more abundant clone one base away, this may be a read error. The rearrangement links TRBV5-6 to TRBJ2-7, with 8 bases fitting TRBD2. Germline V gives CDR1 SGHDT, CDR2 YYEEEE. This CDR3 is built from 14 residues. CDR3 in amino acids: CAGSLSAGVGEQYF. CDR3 DNA sequence: TGTGCCGGCAGCTTGTCAGCGGGAGTGGGGGAGCAGTACTTC.

The V and J genes are TRBV27 and TRBJ2-2; perhaps TRBD1 as D (5 bases). Germline CDR1 reads MNHEY; CDR2 reads SMNVEV (reference sequence). This CDR3 has 14 amino acids. Trimming shortened V by 6 bases and J by 4 bases, and 12 bases separated the two germline ends. The CDR3 loop is CASRPRVGTGELFF. The CDR3 nucleotides are TGTGCCAGCAGGCCCAGGGTGGGCACCGGGGAGCTGTTTTTT.

This clonotype was detected many times. The rearrangement links TRBV20-1 to TRBJ1-2; a possible D gene is TRBD1 (5 bases). Deletions cut 6 bases from V and 8 bases from J, with 19 bases between. This CDR3 comprises 13 residues. Germline values: CDR1 DFQATT, CDR2 SNEGSKA (reference sequence). The CDR3 protein is CSALIRQGEGYTF. The CDR3 nucleotides read TGCAGTGCCCTAATACGGCAGGGAGAGGGCTACACCTTC.

The table lists this clonotype with many counts. The chain uses TRBV28 and TRBJ2-3; no definite D call. V dropped 8 bases and J dropped 0 bases, with 12 bases sitting between them. The germline V gene has CDR1 MDHEN and CDR2 SYDVKM. This CDR3 contains 14 residues. Here the CDR3 reads CASLPPGSTDTQYF. In DNA, the CDR3 is TGTGCCAGCCTACCCCCCGGCAGCACAGATACGCAGTATTTT.

This clonotype was seen many times. The rearrangement uses TRBV11-3 and TRBJ2-4; 11 bases match TRBD1. The ends lost 5 bases at V and 9 bases at J; junction bases unmatched: 6. This CDR3 contains 14 residues. CDR1 SGHNT and CDR2 YENEEA come from the germline V gene. The CDR3 is CASSMGQGGGIQYF. Here the CDR3 DNA reads TGTGCCAGCAGCATGGGACAGGGGGGAGGCATTCAGTACTTC.